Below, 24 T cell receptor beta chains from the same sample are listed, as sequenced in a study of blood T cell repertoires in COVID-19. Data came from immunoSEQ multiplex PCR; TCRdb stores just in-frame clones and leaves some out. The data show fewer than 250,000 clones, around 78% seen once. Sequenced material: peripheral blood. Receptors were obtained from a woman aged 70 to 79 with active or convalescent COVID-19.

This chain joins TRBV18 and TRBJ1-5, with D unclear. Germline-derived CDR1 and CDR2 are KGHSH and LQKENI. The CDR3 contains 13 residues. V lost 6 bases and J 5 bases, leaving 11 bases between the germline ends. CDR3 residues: CASSDISDQPQHF. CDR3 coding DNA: TGTGCCAGCTCCGACATATCCGATCAGCCCCAGCATTTT.

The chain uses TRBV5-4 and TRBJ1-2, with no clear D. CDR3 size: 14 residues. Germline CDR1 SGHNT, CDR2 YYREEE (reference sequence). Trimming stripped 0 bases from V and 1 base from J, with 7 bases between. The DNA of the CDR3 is TGTGCCAGCAGCTTGGGGCGGGATAACTATGGCTACACCTTC. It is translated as CASSLGRDNYGYTF.

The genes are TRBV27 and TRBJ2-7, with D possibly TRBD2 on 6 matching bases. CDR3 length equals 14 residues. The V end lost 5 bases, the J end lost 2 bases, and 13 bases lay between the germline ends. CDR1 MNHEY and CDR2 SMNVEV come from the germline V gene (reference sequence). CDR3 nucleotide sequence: TGTGCCAGCAGTCCGCGGGACGGTCCCTACGAGCAGTACTTC. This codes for CASSPRDGPYEQYF.

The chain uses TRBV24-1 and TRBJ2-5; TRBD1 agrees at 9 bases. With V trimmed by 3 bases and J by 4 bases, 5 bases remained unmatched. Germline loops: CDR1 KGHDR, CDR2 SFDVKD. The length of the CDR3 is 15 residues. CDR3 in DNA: TGTGCCACCAGTGATACCCGGACAGGGGTAGAGACCCAGTACTTC. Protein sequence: CATSDTRTGVETQYF.

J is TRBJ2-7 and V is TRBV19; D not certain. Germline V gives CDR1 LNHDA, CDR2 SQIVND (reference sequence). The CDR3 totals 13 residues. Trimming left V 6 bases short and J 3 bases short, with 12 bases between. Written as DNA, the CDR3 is TGTGCCAGTAGCCCATTTGGGCGCTACGAGCAGTACTTC. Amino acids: CASSPFGRYEQYF.

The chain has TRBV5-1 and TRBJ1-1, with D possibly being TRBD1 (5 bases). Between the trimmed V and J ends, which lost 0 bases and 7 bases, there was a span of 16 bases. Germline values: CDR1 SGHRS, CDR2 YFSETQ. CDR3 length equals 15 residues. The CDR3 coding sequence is TGCGCCAGCAGCTTGGAGGGACGGGGGATTGGTGAAGCTTTCTTT. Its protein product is CASSLEGRGIGEAFF.

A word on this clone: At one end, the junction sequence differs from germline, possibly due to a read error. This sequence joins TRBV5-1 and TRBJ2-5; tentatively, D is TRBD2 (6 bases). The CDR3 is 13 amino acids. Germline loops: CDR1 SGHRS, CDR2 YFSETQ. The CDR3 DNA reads TGCGCCAGCAGCTTGGGGGCCGGTCGGGAGTGTGACTTC. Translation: CASSLGAGRECDF.

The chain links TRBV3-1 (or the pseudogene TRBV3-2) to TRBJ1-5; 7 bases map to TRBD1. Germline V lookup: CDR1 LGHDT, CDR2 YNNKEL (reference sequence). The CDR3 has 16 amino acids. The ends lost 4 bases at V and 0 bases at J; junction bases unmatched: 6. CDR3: CASSRKQGYSNQPQHF. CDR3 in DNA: TGTGCCAGCAGCCGAAAACAGGGGTATAGCAATCAGCCCCAGCATTTT.

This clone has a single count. CDR3 loop: CASSWRQDGDNEQFF. Written as DNA, the CDR3 is TGTGCCAGCAGTTGGAGACAGGATGGGGACAATGAGCAGTTCTTC. The chain couples TRBV27 to TRBJ2-1, with D perhaps TRBD1 (6 bases). Germline V lookup: CDR1 MNHEY, CDR2 SMNVEV (reference sequence). V lost 4 bases and J 5 bases, leaving 15 bases between the germline ends. This CDR3 contains 15 residues.

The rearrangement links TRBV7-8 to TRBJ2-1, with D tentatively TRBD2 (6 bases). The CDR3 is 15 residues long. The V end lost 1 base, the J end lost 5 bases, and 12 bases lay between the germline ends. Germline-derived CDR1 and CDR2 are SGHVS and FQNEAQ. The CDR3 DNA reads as TGTGCCAGCAGCTTAGGGCTTAGCGGCGACAATGAGCAGTTCTTC. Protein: CASSLGLSGDNEQFF.

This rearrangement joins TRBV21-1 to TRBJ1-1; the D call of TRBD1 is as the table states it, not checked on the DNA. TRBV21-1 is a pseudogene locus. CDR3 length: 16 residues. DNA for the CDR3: TGTGCCAGCACCCATTGGCAGGGAAGAATGAACACTGAAGCTTTCTTT. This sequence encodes CASTHWQGRMNTEAFF.

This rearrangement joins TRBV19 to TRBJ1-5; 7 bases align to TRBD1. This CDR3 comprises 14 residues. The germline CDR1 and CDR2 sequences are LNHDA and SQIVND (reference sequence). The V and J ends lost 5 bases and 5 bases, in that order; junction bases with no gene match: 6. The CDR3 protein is CASSGQGGYQPQHF. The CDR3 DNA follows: TGTGCCAGTAGTGGCCAGGGGGGTTATCAGCCCCAGCATTTT.

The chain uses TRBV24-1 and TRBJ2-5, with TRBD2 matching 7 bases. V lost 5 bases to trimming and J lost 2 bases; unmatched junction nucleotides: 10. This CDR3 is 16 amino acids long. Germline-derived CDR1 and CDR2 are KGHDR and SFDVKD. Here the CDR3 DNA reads TGTGCCACCAGTGCAGGCGGCGGGGGTCGGCAAGAGACCCAGTACTTC. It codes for CATSAGGGGRQETQYF.

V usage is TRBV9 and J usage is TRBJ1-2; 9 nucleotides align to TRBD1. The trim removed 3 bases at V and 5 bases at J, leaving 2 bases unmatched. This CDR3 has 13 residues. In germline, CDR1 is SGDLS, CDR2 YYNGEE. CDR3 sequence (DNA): TGTGCCAGCAGCGCCGGGACAGGGTATGGCTACACCTTC. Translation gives CASSAGTGYGYTF.

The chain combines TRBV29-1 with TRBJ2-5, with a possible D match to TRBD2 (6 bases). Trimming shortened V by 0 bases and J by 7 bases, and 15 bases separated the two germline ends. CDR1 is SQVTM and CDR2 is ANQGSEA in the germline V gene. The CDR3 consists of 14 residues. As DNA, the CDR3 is TGCAGCGTTGAAGATCATGGGGTGGGGGGGACCCAGTACTTC. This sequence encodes CSVEDHGVGGTQYF.

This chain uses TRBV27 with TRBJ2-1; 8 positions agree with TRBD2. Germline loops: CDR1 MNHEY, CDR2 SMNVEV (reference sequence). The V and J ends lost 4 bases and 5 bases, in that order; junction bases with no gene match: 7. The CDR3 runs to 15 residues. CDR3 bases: TGTGCCAGCAGTTCGTGGCGGGAGGCGAACAATGAGCAGTTCTTC. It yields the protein CASSSWREANNEQFF.

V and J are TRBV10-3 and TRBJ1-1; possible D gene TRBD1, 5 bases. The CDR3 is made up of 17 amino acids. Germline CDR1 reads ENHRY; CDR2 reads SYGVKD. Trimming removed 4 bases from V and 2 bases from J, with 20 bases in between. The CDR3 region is CAISGSWGRNHNTEAFF. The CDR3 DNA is TGTGCCATCAGTGGTTCCTGGGGCAGGAATCATAACACTGAAGCTTTCTTT.

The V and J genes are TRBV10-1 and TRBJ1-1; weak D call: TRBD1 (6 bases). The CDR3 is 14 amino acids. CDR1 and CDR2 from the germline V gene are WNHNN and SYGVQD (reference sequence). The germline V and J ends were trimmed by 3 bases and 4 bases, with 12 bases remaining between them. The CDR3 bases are TGCGCCAGCAGTGATGGGGGGGCCGCCACTGAAGCTTTCTTT. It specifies CASSDGGAATEAFF.

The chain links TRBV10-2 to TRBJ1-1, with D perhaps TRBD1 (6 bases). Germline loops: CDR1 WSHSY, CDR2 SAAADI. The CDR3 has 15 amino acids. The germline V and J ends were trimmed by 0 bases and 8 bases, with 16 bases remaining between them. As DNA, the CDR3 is TGCGCCAGCAGTGAGTCGACGGCAGGGGTCGGCGAAGCTTTCTTT. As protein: CASSESTAGVGEAFF.

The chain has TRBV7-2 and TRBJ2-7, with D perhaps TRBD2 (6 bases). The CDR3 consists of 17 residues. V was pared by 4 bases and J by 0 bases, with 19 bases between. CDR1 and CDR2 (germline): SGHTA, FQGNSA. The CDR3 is CASSYRISGLSSYEQYF. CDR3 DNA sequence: TGTGCCAGCAGCTACAGGATTAGCGGTTTGAGCTCCTACGAGCAGTACTTC.

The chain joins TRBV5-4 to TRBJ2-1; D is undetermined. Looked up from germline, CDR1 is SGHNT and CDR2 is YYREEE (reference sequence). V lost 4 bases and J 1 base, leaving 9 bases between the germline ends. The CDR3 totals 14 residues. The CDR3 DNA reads TGTGCCAGCAGCAAAACCGGGTCCTACAATGAGCAGTTCTTC. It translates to CASSKTGSYNEQFF.

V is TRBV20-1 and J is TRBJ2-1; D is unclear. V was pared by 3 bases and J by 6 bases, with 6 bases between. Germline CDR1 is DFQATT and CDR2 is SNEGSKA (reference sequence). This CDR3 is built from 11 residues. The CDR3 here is CSARRRNEQFF. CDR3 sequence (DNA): TGCAGTGCTAGGCGCCGCAATGAGCAGTTCTTC.

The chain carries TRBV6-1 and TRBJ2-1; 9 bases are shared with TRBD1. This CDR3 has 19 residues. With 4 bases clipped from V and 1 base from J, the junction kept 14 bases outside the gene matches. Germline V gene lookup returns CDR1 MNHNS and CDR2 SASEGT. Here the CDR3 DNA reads TGTGCCAGCAGTGTCGGGACAGGGCAACCCCGAGGATCCTACAATGAGCAGTTCTTC. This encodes CASSVGTGQPRGSYNEQFF.

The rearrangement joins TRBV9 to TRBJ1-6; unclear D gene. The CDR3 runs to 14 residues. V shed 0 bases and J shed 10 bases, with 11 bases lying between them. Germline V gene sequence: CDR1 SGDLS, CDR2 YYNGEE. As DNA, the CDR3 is TGTGCCAGCAGCGTAGCGACATTTCAGTCACCCCTCCACTTT. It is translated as CASSVATFQSPLHF.